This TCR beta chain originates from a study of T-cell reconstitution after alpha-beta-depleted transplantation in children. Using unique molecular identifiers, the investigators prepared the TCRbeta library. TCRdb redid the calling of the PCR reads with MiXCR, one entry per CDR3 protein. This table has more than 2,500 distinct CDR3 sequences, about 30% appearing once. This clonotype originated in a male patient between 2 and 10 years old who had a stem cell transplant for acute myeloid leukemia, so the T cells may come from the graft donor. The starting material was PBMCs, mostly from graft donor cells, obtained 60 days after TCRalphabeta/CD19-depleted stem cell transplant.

The CDR3 region has the DNA TGCGCCAGCAGCTTTGGGGAATCCGGGGAGCTGTTTTTT. This translates into CASSFGESGELFF. This chain uses TRBV5-1 with TRBJ2-2, with unresolved D. Germline V gives CDR1 SGHRS, CDR2 YFSETQ. The CDR3 totals 13 residues. Trimming removed 2 bases at V and 6 bases at J, with 8 bases between.